This TCR beta chain was sequenced during a study of blood T cell repertoires in COVID-19. The wider study: Acute and convalescent COVID-19 samples came from the United States, Italy and Spain. PBMCs, B-cell-depleted T cells, or T cells were the source of the cDNA or gDNA that made up the material.

This clone has just one count. Methods used by the authors: How many nucleated cells were present was estimated from reference gene primer amplification. Data came from immunoSEQ multiplex PCR; TCRdb stores just in-frame clones and leaves some out. V, J and clone size derive from that table, while D and trimming were established from the DNA sequence. Found here are 250,000 to 300,000 clones, under 90% of them singletons; the top ten hold approximately 3.1%. Looked up from germline, CDR1 is MNHEY and CDR2 is SVGAGI. Trimming cost V 4 bases and J 2 bases, with 14 bases left between them. This CDR3 has 15 residues.

The chain is built from TRBV6-5 and TRBJ1-2; weak D call: TRBD1 (6 bases). This sequence was found in a young woman with acute or convalescent COVID-19. The material sequenced was peripheral blood. CDR3 coding DNA: TGTGCCAGCAGTTTTCGGACAGCCGGCAACTATGGCTACACCTTC. Amino acid sequence: CASSFRTAGNYGYTF.